This T cell receptor (beta chain) was sequenced in a study of blood T cell repertoires in COVID-19. Only in-frame clones appear in the TCRdb table, and some are missing; sequencing was by immunoSEQ multiplex PCR. The top ten clones hold 10% to 15% of a sample with under 200,000 clones, approximately 88% of them seen once. V was shortened by 3 bases and J by 0 bases, with 11 bases between the two germline ends. Germline V CDR1 and CDR2: KGHSH, LQKENI. CDR3 length equals 16 residues. Sequencing was done on a sample of PBMCs or T cells enriched from blood (not recorded which). V gene TRBV18 combines with J gene TRBJ2-2; D is ambiguous. The source of this sequence is a woman aged 60-70 years who had recovered from COVID-19. In DNA, the CDR3 is TGTGCCAGCTCACCTACAGTGCCGGCGAACACCGGGGAGCTGTTTTTT. Translated, it gives CASSPTVPANTGELFF.